This T cell receptor (beta chain) came from a study of breast tumors, draining lymph nodes, adjacent tissues. V gave up 5 bases and J gave up 2 bases; unmatched junction bases: 6. Per the germline V gene, CDR1 is KGHSH and CDR2 is LQKENI. The CDR3 contains 14 residues. At least ten counts were recorded for this clonotype. TCRdb reanalysed the multiplex PCR reads using MiXCR and keeps one entry per CDR3 protein. The sample has around 130,000 distinct CDR3 sequences, approximately 22% seen once. Axillary draining lymph nodes of breast cancer patients supplied the node samples. The J gene is TRBJ2-7, the V gene TRBV18; 7 nucleotides agree with TRBD1. What was sequenced was axillary lymph node tissue. The TCR was taken from a female donor with breast cancer. Some clones in this sample may be carry-over from other donors' samples. CDR3 amino acids: CASSSGQVTYEQYF. The CDR3 bases are TGTGCCAGCTCATCAGGACAGGTGACCTACGAGCAGTACTTC.